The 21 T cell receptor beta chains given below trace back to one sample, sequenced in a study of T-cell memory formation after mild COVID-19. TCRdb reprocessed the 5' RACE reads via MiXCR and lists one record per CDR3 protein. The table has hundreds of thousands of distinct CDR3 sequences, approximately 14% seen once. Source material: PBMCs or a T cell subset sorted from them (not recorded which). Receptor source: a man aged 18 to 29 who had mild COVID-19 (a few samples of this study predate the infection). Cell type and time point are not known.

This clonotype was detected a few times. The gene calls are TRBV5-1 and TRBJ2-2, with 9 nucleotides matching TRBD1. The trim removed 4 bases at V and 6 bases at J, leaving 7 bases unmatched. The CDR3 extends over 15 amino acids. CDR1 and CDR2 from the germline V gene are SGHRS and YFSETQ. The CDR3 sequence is CASSTGRTGAGELFF. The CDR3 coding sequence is TGCGCCAGCAGCACAGGACGGACAGGGGCCGGGGAGCTGTTTTTT.

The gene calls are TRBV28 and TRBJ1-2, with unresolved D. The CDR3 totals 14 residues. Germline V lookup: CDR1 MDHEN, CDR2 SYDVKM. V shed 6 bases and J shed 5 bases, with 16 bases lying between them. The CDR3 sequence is CASREATTRYGYTF. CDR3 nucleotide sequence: TGTGCCAGCAGAGAGGCGACAACCCGTTATGGCTACACCTTC.

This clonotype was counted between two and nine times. In nucleotides, the CDR3 is TGTGCTAGTGGTAATATAGCGAGGGGATCCTACGAGCAGTACTTC. Residues: CASGNIARGSYEQYF. V gene TRBV12-5 combines with J gene TRBJ2-7; TRBD1 or TRBD2 may be the D gene (5 bases each). Trimming removed 5 bases at V and 1 base at J, with 15 bases between. Germline CDR1 LGHNT, CDR2 FRNRAP. This CDR3 spans 15 amino acids.

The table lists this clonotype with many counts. CDR3 loop: CASSAAGEAETQYF. DNA of the CDR3: TGTGCCAGCAGCGCCGCCGGGGAAGCGGAGACCCAGTACTTC. V gene TRBV7-8 combines with J gene TRBJ2-5; D possibly corresponds to TRBD2 (5 bases). Trimming removed 5 bases from V and 5 bases from J, with 15 bases in between. CDR3 length: 14 amino acids. CDR1 is SGHVS, CDR2 FQNEAQ, per germline. The full variable domain, with the rest looked up from reference TRBV7-8 and TRBJ2-5, is GAGVSQSPRYKVAKRGQDVALRCDPISGHVSLFWYQQALGQGPEFLTYFQNEAQLDKSGLPSDRFFAERPEGSVSTLKIQRTQQEDSAVYLCASSAAGEAETQYFGPGTRLLVL.

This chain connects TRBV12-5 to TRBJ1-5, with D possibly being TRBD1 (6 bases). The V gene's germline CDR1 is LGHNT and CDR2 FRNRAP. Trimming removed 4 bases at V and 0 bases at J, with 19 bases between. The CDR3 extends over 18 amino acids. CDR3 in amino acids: CASGYTGTLFYSNQPQHF. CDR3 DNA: TGTGCTAGTGGTTATACCGGGACACTGTTTTATAGCAATCAGCCCCAGCATTTT.

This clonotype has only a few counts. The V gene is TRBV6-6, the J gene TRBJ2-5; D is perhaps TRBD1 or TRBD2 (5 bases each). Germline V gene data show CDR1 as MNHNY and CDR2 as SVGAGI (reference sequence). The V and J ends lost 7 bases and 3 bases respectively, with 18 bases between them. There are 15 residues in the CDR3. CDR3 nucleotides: TGTGCCAGCACCCTGTCGGGGACCAGTAAAGAGACCCAGTACTTC. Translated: CASTLSGTSKETQYF.

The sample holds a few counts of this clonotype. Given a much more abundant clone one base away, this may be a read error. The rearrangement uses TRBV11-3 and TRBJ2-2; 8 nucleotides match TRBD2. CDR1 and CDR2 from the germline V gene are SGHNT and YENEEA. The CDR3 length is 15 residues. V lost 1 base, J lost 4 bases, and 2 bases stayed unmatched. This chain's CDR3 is CASSLAGGSTGELFF. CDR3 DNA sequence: TGTGCCAGCAGCTTAGCGGGGGGGAGCACCGGGGAGCTGTTTTTT.

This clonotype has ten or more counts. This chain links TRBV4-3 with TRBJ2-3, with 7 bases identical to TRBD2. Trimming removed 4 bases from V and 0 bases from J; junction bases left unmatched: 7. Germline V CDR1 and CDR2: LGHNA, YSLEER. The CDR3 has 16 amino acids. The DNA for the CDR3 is TGCGCCAGCAGCCCGGAACCAGCGGGGAGCACAGATACGCAGTATTTT. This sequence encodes CASSPEPAGSTDTQYF.

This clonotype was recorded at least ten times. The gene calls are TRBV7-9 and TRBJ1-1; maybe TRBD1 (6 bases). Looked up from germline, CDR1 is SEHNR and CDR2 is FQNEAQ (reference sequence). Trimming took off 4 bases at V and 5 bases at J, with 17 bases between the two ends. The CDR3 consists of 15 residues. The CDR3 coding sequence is TGTGCCAGCAGCTCACCCACGGGGGCTAGGACTGAAGCTTTCTTT. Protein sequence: CASSSPTGARTEAFF.

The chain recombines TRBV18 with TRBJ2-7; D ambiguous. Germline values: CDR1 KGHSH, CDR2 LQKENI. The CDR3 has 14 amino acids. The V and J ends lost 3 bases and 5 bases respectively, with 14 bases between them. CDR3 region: CASSPRTTRDEQYF. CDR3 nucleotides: TGTGCCAGCTCACCTCGTACGACTCGCGACGAGCAGTACTTC.

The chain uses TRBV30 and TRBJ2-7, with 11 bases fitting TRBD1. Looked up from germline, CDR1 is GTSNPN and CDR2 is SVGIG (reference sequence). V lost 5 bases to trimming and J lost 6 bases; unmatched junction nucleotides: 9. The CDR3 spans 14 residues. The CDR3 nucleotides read TGTGCCTGGGAACGGGACAGGGGGAGCACCGAGCAGTACTTC. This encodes CAWERDRGSTEQYF.

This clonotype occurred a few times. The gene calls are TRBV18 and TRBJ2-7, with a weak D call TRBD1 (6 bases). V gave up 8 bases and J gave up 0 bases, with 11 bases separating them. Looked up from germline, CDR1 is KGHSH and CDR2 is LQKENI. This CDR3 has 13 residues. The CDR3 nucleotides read TGTGCCAGCGCCGGGGACACCTCCTACGAGCAGTACGTC. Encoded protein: CASAGDTSYEQYV.

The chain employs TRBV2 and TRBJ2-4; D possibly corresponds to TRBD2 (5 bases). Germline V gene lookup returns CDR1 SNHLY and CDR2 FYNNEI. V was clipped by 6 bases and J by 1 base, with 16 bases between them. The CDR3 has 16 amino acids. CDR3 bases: TGTGCCAGCAGCCCGGACTCCCTGGGGGCCAAAAACATTCAGTACTTC. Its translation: CASSPDSLGAKNIQYF.

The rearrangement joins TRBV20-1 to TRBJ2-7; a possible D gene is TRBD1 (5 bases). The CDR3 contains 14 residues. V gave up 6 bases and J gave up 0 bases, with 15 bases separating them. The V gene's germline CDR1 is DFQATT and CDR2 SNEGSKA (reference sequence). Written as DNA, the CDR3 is TGCAGTGCCCGACGGACACTTAGCTCCTACGAGCAGTACTTC. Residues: CSARRTLSSYEQYF.

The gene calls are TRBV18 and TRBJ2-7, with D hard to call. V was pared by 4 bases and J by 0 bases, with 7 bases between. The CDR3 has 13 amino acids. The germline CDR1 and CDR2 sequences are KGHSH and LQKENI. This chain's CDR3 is CASSRQNSYEQYV. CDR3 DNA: TGTGCCAGCTCACGACAAAACTCCTACGAGCAGTACGTC.

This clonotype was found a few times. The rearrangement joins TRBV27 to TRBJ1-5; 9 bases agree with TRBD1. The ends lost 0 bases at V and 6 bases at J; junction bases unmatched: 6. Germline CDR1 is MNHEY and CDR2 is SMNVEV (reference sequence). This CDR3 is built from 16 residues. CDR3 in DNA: TGTGCCAGCAGTTTATCGAACAGGGGGCTCGCTCAGCCCCAGCATTTT. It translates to CASSLSNRGLAQPQHF.

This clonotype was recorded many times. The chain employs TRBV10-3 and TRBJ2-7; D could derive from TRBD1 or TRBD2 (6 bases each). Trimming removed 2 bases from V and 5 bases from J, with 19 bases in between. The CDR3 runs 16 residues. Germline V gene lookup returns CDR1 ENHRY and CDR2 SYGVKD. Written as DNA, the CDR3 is TGTGCCATCAGTGAGCCCGCCCCGGGGGCCTTCCACGAGCAGTACGTC. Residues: CAISEPAPGAFHEQYV.

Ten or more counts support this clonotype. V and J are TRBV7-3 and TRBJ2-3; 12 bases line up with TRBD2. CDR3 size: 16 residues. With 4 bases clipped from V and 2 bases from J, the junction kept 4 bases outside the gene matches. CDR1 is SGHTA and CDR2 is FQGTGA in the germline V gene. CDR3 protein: CASSYGTSGLTDTQYF. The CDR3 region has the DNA TGTGCCAGCAGCTACGGGACTAGCGGGCTCACAGATACGCAGTATTTT.

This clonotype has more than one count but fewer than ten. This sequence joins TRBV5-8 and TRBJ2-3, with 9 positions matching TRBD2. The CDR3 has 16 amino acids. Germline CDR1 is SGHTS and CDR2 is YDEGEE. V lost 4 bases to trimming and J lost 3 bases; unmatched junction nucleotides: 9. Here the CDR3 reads CASSGGLARRTDTQYF. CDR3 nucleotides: TGTGCCAGCAGCGGTGGACTAGCGAGGAGGACAGATACGCAGTATTTT.

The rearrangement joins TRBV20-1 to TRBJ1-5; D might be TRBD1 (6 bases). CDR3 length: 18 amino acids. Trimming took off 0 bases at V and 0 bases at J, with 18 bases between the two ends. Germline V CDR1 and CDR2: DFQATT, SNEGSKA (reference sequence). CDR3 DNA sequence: TGCAGTGCTAGAGACGGTAACTCGGGACACCTTAGCAATCAGCCCCAGCATTTT. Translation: CSARDGNSGHLSNQPQHF.

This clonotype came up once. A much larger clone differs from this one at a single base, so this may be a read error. The CDR3 DNA is TGTGACAGCGCACCGTGGACGAACAGGGATGAGCAGTTCTTC. It specifies CDSAPWTNRDEQFF. The gene calls are TRBV4-2 and TRBJ2-1; D may be TRBD1 (6 bases). The CDR3 runs 14 residues. The germline CDR1 and CDR2 sequences are LGHNA and YNFKEQ.